The clone carrying this TCR beta chain has more than one count but fewer than ten. The entry originates in a study of T cells after yellow fever vaccination. Via MiXCR, TCRdb re-called the 5' RACE reads, giving one row per CDR3 protein. This table holds over 100,000 distinct CDR3 sequences, around 8% found once. Trimming removed 1 base at V and 4 bases at J, with 12 bases between. The CDR3 length is 15 residues. Germline values: CDR1 LGHDT, CDR2 YNNKEL (reference sequence). Sequenced here: CD8+ T cells sorted from PBMCs, sampled 45 days after the yellow fever booster vaccination. The chain is built from TRBV3-1 and TRBJ2-3, with D hard to call. The sequence was obtained from a man aged 25 to 40 who received the YFV17D yellow fever vaccine. The CDR3 DNA reads as TGTGCCAGCAGCCAAGCTTCCCCAATGGCAGATACGCAGTATTTT. Translating gives CASSQASPMADTQYF.